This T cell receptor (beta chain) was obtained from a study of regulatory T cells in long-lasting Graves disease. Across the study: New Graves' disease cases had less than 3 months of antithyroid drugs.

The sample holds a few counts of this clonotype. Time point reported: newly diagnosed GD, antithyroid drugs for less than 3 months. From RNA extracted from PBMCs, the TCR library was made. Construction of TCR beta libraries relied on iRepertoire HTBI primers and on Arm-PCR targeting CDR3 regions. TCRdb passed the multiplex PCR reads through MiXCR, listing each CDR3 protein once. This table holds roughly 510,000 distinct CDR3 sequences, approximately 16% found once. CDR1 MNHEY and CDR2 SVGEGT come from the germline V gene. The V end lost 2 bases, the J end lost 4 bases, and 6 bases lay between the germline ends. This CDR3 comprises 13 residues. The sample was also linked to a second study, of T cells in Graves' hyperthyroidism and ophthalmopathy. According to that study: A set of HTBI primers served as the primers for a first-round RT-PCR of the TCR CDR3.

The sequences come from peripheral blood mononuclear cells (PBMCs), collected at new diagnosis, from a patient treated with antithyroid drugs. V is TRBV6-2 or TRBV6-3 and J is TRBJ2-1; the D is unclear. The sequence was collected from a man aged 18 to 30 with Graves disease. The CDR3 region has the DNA TGTGCCAGCAGTTACGTCTGGTACAATGAGCAGTTCTTC. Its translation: CASSYVWYNEQFF.